This T cell receptor (beta chain) was obtained from a study of regulatory T cells in long-lasting Graves disease. HTBI primers from iRepertoire and Arm-PCR of CDR3 regions yielded the TCR beta libraries. Using its own MiXCR run on the multiplex PCR reads, TCRdb lists one record per CDR3 protein. The sample includes some 350,000 distinct CDR3 sequences, 15% to 20% seen only once; the top ten take 20% to 25%. CDR3 length: 17 amino acids. The V segment lost 3 bases and the J segment 3 bases; nucleotides outside the gene matches: 13. Germline-derived CDR1 and CDR2 are GTSNPN and SVGIG (reference sequence). This clonotype was detected ten times or more. Time point in this sample: newly diagnosed GD, antithyroid drugs for less than 3 months. The TCR library used RNA extracted from PBMCs. These data were likewise used in another study, on T cells in Graves' hyperthyroidism and ophthalmopathy.

The source is a woman between 18 and 29 years old with Graves disease. The source material was peripheral blood mononuclear cells (PBMCs), sampled at new diagnosis, from a patient treated with antithyroid drugs. The gene calls are TRBV30 and TRBJ2-5, with 10 bases that match TRBD2. CDR3 DNA: TGTGCCTGGAGAACGACGTCAGGAACTAGCGGGAAAGAGACCCAGTACTTC. Translated, it gives CAWRTTSGTSGKETQYF.